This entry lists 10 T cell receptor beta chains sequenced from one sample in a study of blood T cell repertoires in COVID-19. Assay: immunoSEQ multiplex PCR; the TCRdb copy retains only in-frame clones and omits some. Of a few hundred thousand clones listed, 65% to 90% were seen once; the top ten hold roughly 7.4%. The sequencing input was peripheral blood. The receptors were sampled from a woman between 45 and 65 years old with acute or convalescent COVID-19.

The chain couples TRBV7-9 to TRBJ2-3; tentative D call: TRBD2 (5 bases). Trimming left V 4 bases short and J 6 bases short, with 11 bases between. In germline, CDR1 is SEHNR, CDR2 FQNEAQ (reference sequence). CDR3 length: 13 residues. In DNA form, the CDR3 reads TGTGCCAGCAGCTACGCTCAGCGGGATACGCAGTATTTT. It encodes CASSYAQRDTQYF.

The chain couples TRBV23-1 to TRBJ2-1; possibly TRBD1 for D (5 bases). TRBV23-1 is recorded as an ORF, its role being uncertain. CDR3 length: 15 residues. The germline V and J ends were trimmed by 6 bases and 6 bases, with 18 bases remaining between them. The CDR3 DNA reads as TGCGCCAGCAGCCTCGTGGGGCAGTCGGGCAATGAGCAGTTCTTC. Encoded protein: CASSLVGQSGNEQFF.

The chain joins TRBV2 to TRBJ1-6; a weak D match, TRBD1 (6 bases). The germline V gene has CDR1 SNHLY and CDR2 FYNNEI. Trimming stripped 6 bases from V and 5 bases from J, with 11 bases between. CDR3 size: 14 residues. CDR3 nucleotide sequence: TGTGCCAGCAGAGAACAGGGAAATAATTCACCCCTCCACTTT. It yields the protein CASREQGNNSPLHF.

DNA for the CDR3: TGTGCCAGCAGCCAAGATCCAGGAAAAATCTACGAGCAGTACTTC. Translation gives CASSQDPGKIYEQYF. The chain couples TRBV14 to TRBJ2-7; D is unclear. V lost 0 bases and J lost 3, with 12 bases in between. Per the germline V gene, CDR1 is SGHDN and CDR2 is FVKESK. There are 15 residues in the CDR3.

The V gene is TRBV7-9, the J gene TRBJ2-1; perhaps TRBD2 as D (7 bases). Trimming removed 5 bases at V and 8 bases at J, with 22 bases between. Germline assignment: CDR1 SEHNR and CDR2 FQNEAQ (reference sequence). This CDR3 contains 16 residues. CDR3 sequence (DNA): TGTGCCAGCAGCCCTATGCTGGGGGGGGCCGTGGATGAGCAGTTCTTC. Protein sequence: CASSPMLGGAVDEQFF.

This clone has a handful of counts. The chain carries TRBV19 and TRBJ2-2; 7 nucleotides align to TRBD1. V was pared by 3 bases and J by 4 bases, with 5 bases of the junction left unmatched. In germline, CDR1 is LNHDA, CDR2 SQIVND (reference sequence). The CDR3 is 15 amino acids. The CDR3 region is CASSIRQGVTGELFF. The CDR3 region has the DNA TGTGCCAGTAGTATCAGACAGGGCGTCACCGGGGAGCTGTTTTTT.

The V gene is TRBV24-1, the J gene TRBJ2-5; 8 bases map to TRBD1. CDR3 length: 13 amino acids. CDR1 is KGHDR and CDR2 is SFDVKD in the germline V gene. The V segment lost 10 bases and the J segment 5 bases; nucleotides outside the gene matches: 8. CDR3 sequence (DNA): TGTGCCACAGGACAGGGACAAAAGGAGACCCAGTACTTC. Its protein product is CATGQGQKETQYF.

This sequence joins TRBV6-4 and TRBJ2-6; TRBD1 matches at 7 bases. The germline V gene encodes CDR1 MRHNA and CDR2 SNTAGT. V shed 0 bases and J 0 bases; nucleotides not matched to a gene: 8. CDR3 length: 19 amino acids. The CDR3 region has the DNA TGTGCCAGCAGTGACTCGGGACAGCCCCCCTACTCTGGGGCCAACGTCCTGACTTTC. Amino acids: CASSDSGQPPYSGANVLTF.

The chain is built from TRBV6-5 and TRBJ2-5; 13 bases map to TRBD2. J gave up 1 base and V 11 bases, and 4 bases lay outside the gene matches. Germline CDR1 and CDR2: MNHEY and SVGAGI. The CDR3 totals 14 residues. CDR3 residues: CAVTSGGVQETQYF. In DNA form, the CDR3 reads TGTGCCGTTACTAGCGGGGGGGTCCAAGAGACCCAGTACTTC.

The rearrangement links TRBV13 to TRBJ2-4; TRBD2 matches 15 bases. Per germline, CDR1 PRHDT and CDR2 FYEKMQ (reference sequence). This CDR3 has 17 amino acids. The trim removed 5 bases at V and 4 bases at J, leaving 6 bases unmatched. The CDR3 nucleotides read TGTGCCAGCAGCCGGACTAGCGGGAGGGAGGTGAAAAACATTCAGTACTTC. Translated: CASSRTSGREVKNIQYF.